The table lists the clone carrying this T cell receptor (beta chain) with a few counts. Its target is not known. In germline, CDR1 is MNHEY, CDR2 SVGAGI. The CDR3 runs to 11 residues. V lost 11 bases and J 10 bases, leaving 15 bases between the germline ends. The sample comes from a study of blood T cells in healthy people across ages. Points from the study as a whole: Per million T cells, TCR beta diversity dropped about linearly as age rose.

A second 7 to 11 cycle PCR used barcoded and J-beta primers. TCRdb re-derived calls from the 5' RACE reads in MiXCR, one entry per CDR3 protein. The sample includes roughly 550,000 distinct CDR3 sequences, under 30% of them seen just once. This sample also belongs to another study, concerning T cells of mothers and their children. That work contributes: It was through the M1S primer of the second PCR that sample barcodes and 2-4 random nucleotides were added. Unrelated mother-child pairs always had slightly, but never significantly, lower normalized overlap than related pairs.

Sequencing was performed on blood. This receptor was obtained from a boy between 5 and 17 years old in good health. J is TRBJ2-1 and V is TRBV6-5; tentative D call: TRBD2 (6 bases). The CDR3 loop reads CASALGGEQFF. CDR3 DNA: TGTGCCTCGGCCCTTGGGGGGGAGCAGTTCTTC.